A single sample is the source of the 5 T cell receptor beta chains below, sequenced in a study of T cells after yellow fever vaccination. TCRdb fed the 5' RACE reads into MiXCR, producing one record per CDR3 protein. The sample yields hundreds of thousands of distinct CDR3 sequences, approximately 10% seen once. Sequencing was performed on CD4+ T cells sorted from PBMCs, taken 5 days after the yellow fever booster vaccination. The receptors originated from a young man who received the YFV17D yellow fever vaccine.

This rearrangement joins TRBV6-5 to TRBJ1-2, with 9 bases identical to TRBD1. Germline CDR1 and CDR2: MNHEY and SVGAGI. This CDR3 spans 11 amino acids. V lost 8 bases to trimming and J lost 8 bases; unmatched junction nucleotides: 3. The CDR3 loop is CASGDRGGYTF. CDR3 DNA: TGTGCCAGCGGTGACAGGGGGGGCTACACCTTC.

This rearrangement joins TRBV10-3 to TRBJ1-5; D uncertain. V was pared by 6 bases and J by 7 bases, with 13 bases between. Germline CDR1 is ENHRY and CDR2 is SYGVKD. The CDR3 consists of 13 residues. CDR3 nucleotides: TGTGCCATCAGCGCCGTCGCCGGGCAGCCCCAGCATTTT. As protein: CAISAVAGQPQHF.

In this sample, this clonotype turned up a few times. The genes are TRBV29-1 and TRBJ1-1, with a tentative D call TRBD1 (5 bases). The germline V gene encodes CDR1 SQVTM and CDR2 ANQGSEA. Deletions cut 4 bases from V and 7 bases from J, with 13 bases between. There are 12 residues in the CDR3. The CDR3: CSVGGRFLEAFF. In DNA form, the CDR3 reads TGCAGCGTTGGGGGGAGGTTTCTTGAAGCTTTCTTT.

This clonotype was seen only a few times. This chain links TRBV4-3 with TRBJ1-4, with a possible D match to TRBD1 (5 bases). Germline V lookup: CDR1 LGHNA, CDR2 YSLEER. The CDR3 contains 12 residues. With 8 bases removed from V and 7 bases from J, the gap between germline ends came to 11 bases. The CDR3 sequence is CASGQGREKLFF. In nucleotides, the CDR3 is TGCGCCAGCGGGCAGGGTCGTGAAAAACTGTTTTTT.

This clonotype was seen ten or more times. V usage is TRBV5-1 and J usage is TRBJ1-1; tentatively, D is TRBD1 (6 bases). This CDR3 spans 15 amino acids. Germline V lookup: CDR1 SGHRS, CDR2 YFSETQ. Trimming stripped 1 base from V and 3 bases from J, with 13 bases between. CDR3 DNA sequence: TGCGCCAGCAGCTTGCCCACAGGGTCGGACACTGAAGCTTTCTTT. It specifies CASSLPTGSDTEAFF.